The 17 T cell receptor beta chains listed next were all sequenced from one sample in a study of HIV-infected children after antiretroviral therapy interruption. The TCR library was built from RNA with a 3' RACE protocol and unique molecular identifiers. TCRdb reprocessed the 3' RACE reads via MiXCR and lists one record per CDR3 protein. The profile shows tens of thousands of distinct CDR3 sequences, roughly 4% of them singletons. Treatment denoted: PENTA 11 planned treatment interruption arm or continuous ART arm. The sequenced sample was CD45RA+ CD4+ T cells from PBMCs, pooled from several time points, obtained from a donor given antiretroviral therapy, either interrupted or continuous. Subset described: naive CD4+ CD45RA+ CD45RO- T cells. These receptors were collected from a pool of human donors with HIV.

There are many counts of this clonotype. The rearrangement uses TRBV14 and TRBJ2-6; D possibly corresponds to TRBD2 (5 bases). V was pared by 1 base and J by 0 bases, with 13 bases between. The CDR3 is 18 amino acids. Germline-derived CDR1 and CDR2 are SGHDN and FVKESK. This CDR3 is CASSQGFARGSGANVLTF. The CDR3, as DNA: TGTGCCAGCAGCCAAGGTTTTGCACGGGGCTCTGGGGCCAACGTCCTGACTTTC.

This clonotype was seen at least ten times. CDR3 sequence reads: CASSLGGANYGYTF. The CDR3 nucleotides are TGTGCCAGCAGTTTAGGCGGAGCTAACTATGGCTACACCTTC. The chain has TRBV28 and TRBJ1-2; D uncertain. Germline CDR1 is MDHEN and CDR2 is SYDVKM. The CDR3 consists of 14 residues. V dropped 2 bases and J dropped 0 bases, with 7 bases sitting between them.

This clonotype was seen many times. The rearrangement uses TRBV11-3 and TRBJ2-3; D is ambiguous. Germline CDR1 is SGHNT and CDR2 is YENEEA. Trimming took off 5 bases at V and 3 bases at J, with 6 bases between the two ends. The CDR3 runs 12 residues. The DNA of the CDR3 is TGTGCCAGCAGCAGGATTACAGATACGCAGTATTTT. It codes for CASSRITDTQYF.

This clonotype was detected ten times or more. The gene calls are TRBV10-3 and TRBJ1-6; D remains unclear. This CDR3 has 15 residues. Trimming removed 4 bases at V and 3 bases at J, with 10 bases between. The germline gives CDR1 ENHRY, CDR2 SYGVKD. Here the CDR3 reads CAISVGDFYNSPLHF. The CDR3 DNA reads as TGTGCCATCAGTGTTGGGGATTTCTATAATTCACCCCTCCACTTT.

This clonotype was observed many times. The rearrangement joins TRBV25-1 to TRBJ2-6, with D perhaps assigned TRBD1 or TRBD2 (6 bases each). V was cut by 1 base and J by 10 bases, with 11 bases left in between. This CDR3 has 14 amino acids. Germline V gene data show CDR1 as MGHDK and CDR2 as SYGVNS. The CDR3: CASSESGGGNVLTF. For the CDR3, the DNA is TGTGCCAGCAGTGAATCTGGAGGGGGAAACGTCCTGACTTTC.

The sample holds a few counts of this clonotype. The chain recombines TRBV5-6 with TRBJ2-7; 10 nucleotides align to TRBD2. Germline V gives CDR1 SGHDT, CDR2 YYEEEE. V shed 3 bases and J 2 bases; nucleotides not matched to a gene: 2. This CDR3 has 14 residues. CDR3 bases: TGTGCCAGCAGCTCTAGCGGGGGAACCTACGAGCAGTACTTC. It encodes CASSSSGGTYEQYF.

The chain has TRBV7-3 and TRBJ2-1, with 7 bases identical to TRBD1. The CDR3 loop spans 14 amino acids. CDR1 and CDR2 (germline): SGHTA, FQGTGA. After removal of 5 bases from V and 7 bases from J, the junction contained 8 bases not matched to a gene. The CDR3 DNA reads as TGTGCCAGCAGCCGCGGACAGGTTGGGAATGAGCAGTTCTTC. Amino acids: CASSRGQVGNEQFF.

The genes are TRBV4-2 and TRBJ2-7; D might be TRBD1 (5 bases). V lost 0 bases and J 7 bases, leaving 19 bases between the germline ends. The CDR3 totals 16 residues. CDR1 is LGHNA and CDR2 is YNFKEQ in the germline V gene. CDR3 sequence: CASSQDITDTHGEQYF. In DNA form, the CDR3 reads TGTGCCAGCAGCCAAGATATCACGGACACACACGGGGAGCAGTACTTC.

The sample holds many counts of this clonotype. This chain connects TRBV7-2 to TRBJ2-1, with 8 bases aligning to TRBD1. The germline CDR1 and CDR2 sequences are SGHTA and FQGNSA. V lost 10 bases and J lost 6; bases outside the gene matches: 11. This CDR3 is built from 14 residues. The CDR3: CAIHRIGQGNEQFF. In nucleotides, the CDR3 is TGTGCCATCCACCGGATAGGACAGGGCAATGAGCAGTTCTTC.

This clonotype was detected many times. CDR3 residues: CAWSVPARETGYTF. The CDR3 region has the DNA TGTGCCTGGAGTGTGCCGGCTCGGGAGACTGGCTACACCTTC. V gene TRBV30 combines with J gene TRBJ1-2, with unresolved D. Germline V gene data show CDR1 as GTSNPN and CDR2 as SVGIG (reference sequence). The CDR3 contains 14 residues. V was pared by 0 bases and J by 7 bases, with 15 bases between.

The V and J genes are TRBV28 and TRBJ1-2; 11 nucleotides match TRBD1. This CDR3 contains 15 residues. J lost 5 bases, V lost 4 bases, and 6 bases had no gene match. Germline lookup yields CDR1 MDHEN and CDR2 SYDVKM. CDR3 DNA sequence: TGTGCCAGCAGTTCTCCGGGACAGGGGGTTTATGGCTACACCTTC. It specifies CASSSPGQGVYGYTF.

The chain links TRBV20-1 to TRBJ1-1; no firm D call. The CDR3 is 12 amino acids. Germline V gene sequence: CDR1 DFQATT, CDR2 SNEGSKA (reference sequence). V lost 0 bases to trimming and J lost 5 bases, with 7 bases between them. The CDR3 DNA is TGCAGTGCTAGAGATTATCGGACTGAAGCTTTCTTT. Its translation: CSARDYRTEAFF.

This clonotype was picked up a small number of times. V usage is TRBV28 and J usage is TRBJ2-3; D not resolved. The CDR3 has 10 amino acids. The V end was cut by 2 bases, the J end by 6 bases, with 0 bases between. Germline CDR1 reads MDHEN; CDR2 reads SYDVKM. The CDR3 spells CASSLDTQYF. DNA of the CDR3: TGTGCCAGCAGTTTAGATACGCAGTATTTT. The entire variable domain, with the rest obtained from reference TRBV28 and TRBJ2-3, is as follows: DVKVTQSSRYLVKRTGEKVFLECVQDMDHENMFWYRQDPGLGLRLIYFSYDVKMKEKGDIPEGYSVSREKKERFSLILESASTNQTSMYLCASSLDTQYFGPGTRLTVL.

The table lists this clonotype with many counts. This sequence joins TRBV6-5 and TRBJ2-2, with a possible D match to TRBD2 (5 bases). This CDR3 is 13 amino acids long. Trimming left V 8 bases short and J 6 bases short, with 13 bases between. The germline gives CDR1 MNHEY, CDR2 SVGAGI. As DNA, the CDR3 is TGTGCCAGCTCAAGGAGGCATCCCGGGGAGCTGTTTTTT. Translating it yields CASSRRHPGELFF.

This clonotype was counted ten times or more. CDR3 nucleotide sequence: TGTGCCAGCAGCCAAGAAGCGGGGTACACAGATACGCAGTATTTT. Protein product: CASSQEAGYTDTQYF. The rearrangement joins TRBV3-1 to TRBJ2-3; 7 bases are shared with TRBD2. J was trimmed by 2 bases and V by 0 bases; bases with no gene match: 2. The CDR3 runs 15 residues. Per germline, CDR1 LGHDT and CDR2 YNNKEL (reference sequence).

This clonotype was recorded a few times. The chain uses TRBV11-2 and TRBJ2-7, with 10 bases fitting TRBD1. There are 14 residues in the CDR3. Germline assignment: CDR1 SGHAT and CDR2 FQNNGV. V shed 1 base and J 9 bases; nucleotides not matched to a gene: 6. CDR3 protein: CASSLGTGGMRQYF. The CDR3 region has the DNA TGTGCCAGCAGCTTAGGGACAGGGGGGATGAGGCAGTACTTC.

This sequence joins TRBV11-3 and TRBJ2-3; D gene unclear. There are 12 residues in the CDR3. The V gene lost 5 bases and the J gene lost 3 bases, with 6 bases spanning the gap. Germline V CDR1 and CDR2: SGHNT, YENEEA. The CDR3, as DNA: TGTGCCAGCAGCGTCCGGACAGATACGCAGTATTTT. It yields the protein CASSVRTDTQYF.